This T cell receptor beta chain was found in a study of T cell repertoires in cytomegalovirus infection. In this sample, this clonotype turned up a few times. TCRdb recomputed calls from the reads with MiXCR, one row per CDR3 protein. The sample lists approximately 700,000 distinct CDR3 sequences, approximately 34% occurring once. The specimen was PBMCs. This receptor was obtained from a human donor in good health (CMV status not recorded). Some clones in this sample may be carry-over from other donors' samples.

DNA of the CDR3: TGTGCCAGCACCCTGGACAGGGTGATCTATGGCTACACCTTC. Residues: CASTLDRVIYGYTF. The chain couples TRBV12-3 or TRBV12-4 to TRBJ1-2, with 8 bases fitting TRBD1. The junction had 8 bases not matched to a gene; V was cut back by 7 bases and J by 4 bases. The CDR3 contains 14 residues.